These 26 T cell receptor beta chains share one sample of origin, sequenced in a study of blood T cell repertoires in COVID-19. The table came from immunoSEQ multiplex PCR; TCRdb's copy has only in-frame clones and leaves some out. The table includes around 230,000 clones, over 80% detected once. Sequenced: peripheral blood. Source of these receptors: a man aged 40-55 years with acute or convalescent COVID-19.

This chain connects TRBV5-1 to TRBJ1-6, with D possibly matching TRBD1 (5 bases). With 4 bases removed from V and 12 bases from J, the gap between germline ends came to 17 bases. From germline, CDR1 is SGHRS and CDR2 YFSETQ. The length of the CDR3 is 14 residues. This CDR3 reads CASSLGLNDQPLHF. CDR3 nucleotide sequence: TGCGCCAGCAGCCTGGGACTTAACGATCAACCCCTCCACTTT.

This chain joins TRBV6-2 or TRBV6-3 and TRBJ1-5, with 9 nucleotides matching TRBD1. The CDR3 sequence is 18 residues long. V lost 6 bases, J lost 1 base, and 13 bases stayed unmatched. CDR1 and CDR2 from the germline V gene are MNHEY and SVGEGT. CDR3 DNA sequence: TGTGCCAGCAGCTCCCGGGACAGGGTATCGAAAAGCAATCAGCCCCAGCATTTT. It is translated as CASSSRDRVSKSNQPQHF.

The rearrangement joins TRBV7-9 to TRBJ2-3; 8 nucleotides line up with TRBD2. The V and J ends lost 1 base and 4 bases, in that order; junction bases with no gene match: 1. The CDR3 is 14 residues long. The germline V gene has CDR1 SEHNR and CDR2 FQNEAQ (reference sequence). The CDR3 DNA follows: TGTGCCAGCAGCTTAGGACTAGCGTCAGATACGCAGTATTTT. It encodes CASSLGLASDTQYF.

About this clone itself: Distinct nucleotide sequences in the sample also encode this CDR3. The chain has TRBV2 and TRBJ1-1; 7 bases agree with TRBD1. The ends lost 6 bases at V and 1 base at J; junction bases unmatched: 8. This CDR3 has 15 amino acids. The germline gives CDR1 SNHLY, CDR2 FYNNEI. The CDR3 loop is CASRATGTANTEAFF. CDR3 sequence (DNA): TGTGCCAGCAGAGCAACCGGGACAGCGAACACTGAAGCTTTCTTT.

The chain joins TRBV2 to TRBJ2-5; no firm D call. Germline V CDR1 and CDR2: SNHLY, FYNNEI. V dropped 0 bases and J dropped 5 bases, with 10 bases sitting between them. This CDR3 comprises 14 residues. The CDR3 bases are TGTGCCAGCAGTGAAGCCCCCCGGTCGGAGACCCAGTACTTC. It yields the protein CASSEAPRSETQYF.

The rearrangement uses TRBV5-4 and TRBJ1-2; 7 bases are shared with TRBD1. J gave up 3 bases and V 4 bases, and 15 bases lay outside the gene matches. This CDR3 region has 17 residues. The germline gives CDR1 SGHNT, CDR2 YYREEE (reference sequence). The DNA for the CDR3 is TGTGCCAGCAGCCCTACCTCCTTATTCGGGACAGACTATGGCTACACCTTC. This encodes CASSPTSLFGTDYGYTF.

The chain joins TRBV11-3 to TRBJ1-1, with no clear D. Germline CDR1 reads SGHNT; CDR2 reads YENEEA. Between the trimmed V and J ends, which lost 0 bases and 11 bases, there was a span of 13 bases. There are 13 residues in the CDR3. CDR3 nucleotides: TGTGCCAGCAGCTTAGATCGGAGCACTCAGGCTTTCTTT. It specifies CASSLDRSTQAFF.

The chain recombines TRBV29-1 with TRBJ1-5; perhaps TRBD1 as D (6 bases). Looked up from germline, CDR1 is SQVTM and CDR2 is ANQGSEA. The CDR3 has 13 residues. V was shortened by 6 bases and J by 7 bases, with 16 bases between the two germline ends. This chain's CDR3 is CSVGTGLEQPQHF. CDR3 bases: TGCAGCGTCGGTACAGGGTTGGAGCAGCCCCAGCATTTT.

This clone was seen a single time. The V and J genes are TRBV7-3 and TRBJ1-2; 7 nucleotides align to TRBD1. The CDR3 has 13 amino acids. Trimming at V came to 5 bases and at J to 6 bases, leaving 6 bases not matched to a gene. Germline CDR1 is SGHTA and CDR2 is FQGTGA. The CDR3 coding sequence is TGTGCCAGCAGCAACAGACAGGGAAATGGCTACACCTTC. Protein product: CASSNRQGNGYTF.

This chain joins TRBV11-3 and TRBJ2-3; 14 bases are shared with TRBD2. V lost 1 base, J lost 3 bases, and 12 bases stayed unmatched. Germline V lookup: CDR1 SGHNT, CDR2 YENEEA. The CDR3 is 20 residues long. CDR3 in DNA: TGTGCCAGCAGCTTAGTAAGACTAGCGGGAGGGCCGAATAGGACAGATACGCAGTATTTT. Encoded protein: CASSLVRLAGGPNRTDTQYF.

This chain links TRBV24-1 with TRBJ2-2; D gene unclear. Per the germline V gene, CDR1 is KGHDR and CDR2 is SFDVKD. V gave up 6 bases and J gave up 2 bases, with 6 bases separating them. This CDR3 spans 13 amino acids. The CDR3 region is CATSTPNTGELFF. The CDR3 region has the DNA TGTGCCACCAGTACTCCCAACACCGGGGAGCTGTTTTTT.

The J gene is TRBJ2-2, the V gene TRBV3-1 (or the pseudogene TRBV3-2); possible D gene TRBD2, 6 bases. The germline V and J ends were trimmed by 4 bases and 4 bases, with 13 bases remaining between them. The CDR3 covers 15 residues. CDR1 is LGHDT, CDR2 YNNKEL, per germline (reference sequence). CDR3 loop: CASSRGGTVTGELFF. DNA of the CDR3: TGTGCCAGCAGCCGTGGAGGGACGGTCACCGGGGAGCTGTTTTTT.

V gene TRBV14 combines with J gene TRBJ2-2, with unresolved D. The V gene's germline CDR1 is SGHDN and CDR2 FVKESK. Deletions cut 1 base from V and 1 base from J, with 4 bases between. This CDR3 contains 14 residues. The CDR3 region is CASSQGVNTGELFF. CDR3 nucleotides: TGTGCCAGCAGCCAAGGCGTGAACACCGGGGAGCTGTTTTTT. Complete variable domain (other parts from reference TRBV14 and TRBJ2-2): EAGVTQFPSHSVIEKGQTVTLRCDPISGHDNLYWYRRVMGKEIKFLLHFVKESKQDESGMPNNRFLAERTGGTYSTLKVQPAELEDSGVYFCASSQGVNTGELFFGEGSRLTVL.

The rearrangement joins TRBV28 to TRBJ1-6; 7 bases fit TRBD1. The CDR3 runs to 16 residues. V gave up 4 bases and J gave up 9 bases; unmatched junction bases: 12. Germline V lookup: CDR1 MDHEN, CDR2 SYDVKM. The DNA of the CDR3 is TGTGCCAGCAGTTCCGCCGGGACAGTAGTGGGTTCACCCCTCCACTTT. Translated: CASSSAGTVVGSPLHF.

V and J are TRBV29-1 and TRBJ2-7; maybe TRBD2 (6 bases). The CDR3 totals 12 residues. Germline-derived CDR1 and CDR2 are SQVTM and ANQGSEA. The V end lost 6 bases, the J end lost 3 bases, and 12 bases lay between the germline ends. The CDR3 loop reads CSVHVGGYEQYF. The CDR3 nucleotides are TGCAGCGTCCACGTCGGGGGCTACGAGCAGTACTTC.

J is TRBJ2-1 and V is TRBV5-1; no clear D gene. Between the trimmed V and J ends, which lost 0 bases and 3 bases, there was a span of 7 bases. Germline V lookup: CDR1 SGHRS, CDR2 YFSETQ. The CDR3 extends over 14 amino acids. CDR3 residues: CASSLEIGYNEQFF. The DNA of the CDR3 is TGCGCCAGCAGCTTGGAAATCGGCTACAATGAGCAGTTCTTC.

V and J are TRBV3-1 (or the pseudogene TRBV3-2) and TRBJ1-5; possible D gene TRBD1, 5 bases. CDR3 length equals 16 residues. V shed 0 bases and J shed 4 bases, with 13 bases lying between them. CDR1 LGHDT and CDR2 YNNKEL come from the germline V gene (reference sequence). CDR3 nucleotide sequence: TGTGCCAGCAGCCAAGAGAACAGGACAAATAATCAGCCCCAGCATTTT. This translates into CASSQENRTNNQPQHF.

This clone was observed a few times. V and J are TRBV12-3 or TRBV12-4 and TRBJ2-5; D uncertain. Trimming removed 3 bases from V and 5 bases from J, with 4 bases in between. The CDR3 runs to 11 residues. The CDR3 DNA follows: TGTGCCAGCAGTTTGCGGGAGACCCAGTACTTC. Encoded protein: CASSLRETQYF.

The V gene is TRBV3-1 (or the pseudogene TRBV3-2), the J gene TRBJ1-1, with D uncertain. From germline, CDR1 is LGHDT and CDR2 YNNKEL (reference sequence). The CDR3 spans 13 residues. The V end was cut by 2 bases, the J end by 1 base, with 5 bases between. CDR3 DNA: TGTGCCAGCAGCCAAACAGCGAACACTGAAGCTTTCTTT. It yields the protein CASSQTANTEAFF.

The chain is built from TRBV28 and TRBJ1-1; no definite D call. The V end was cut by 8 bases, the J end by 0 bases, with 10 bases between. From germline, CDR1 is MDHEN and CDR2 SYDVKM. The CDR3 length is 13 residues. In nucleotides, the CDR3 is TGTGCCAGCTGGAGGTCTATGAACACTGAAGCTTTCTTT. It encodes CASWRSMNTEAFF.

The V gene is TRBV7-3, the J gene TRBJ2-3; TRBD2 might be the D (5 bases). V was trimmed by 3 bases and J by 4 bases, leaving 11 bases between them. Per the germline V gene, CDR1 is SGHTA and CDR2 is FQGTGA. The CDR3 length is 14 residues. The CDR3 DNA reads as TGTGCCAGCAGCTTGACTGGGCGGGCAGATACGCAGTATTTT. It encodes CASSLTGRADTQYF.

On this clone itself: This same CDR3 is encoded by further DNA sequences in the sample. The V and J genes are TRBV11-2 and TRBJ1-5; tentatively, D is TRBD1 (6 bases). Germline assignment: CDR1 SGHAT and CDR2 FQNNGV. This CDR3 has 13 amino acids. V lost 5 bases and J lost 4, with 9 bases in between. The CDR3 nucleotides read TGTGCCAGCAGCGGGGGCCCAAATCAGCCCCAGCATTTT. Protein: CASSGGPNQPQHF.

J is TRBJ1-5 and V is TRBV18, with D possibly being TRBD1 (5 bases). The germline gives CDR1 KGHSH, CDR2 LQKENI. Deletions cut 5 bases from V and 7 bases from J, with 12 bases between. This CDR3 is 13 amino acids long. In DNA, the CDR3 is TGTGCCAGCTCAGTCTCAGGGTACCAGCCCCAGCATTTT. Its protein product is CASSVSGYQPQHF.

This rearrangement joins TRBV27 to TRBJ1-5, with 7 bases fitting TRBD1. J was trimmed by 13 bases and V by 5 bases; bases with no gene match: 14. The CDR3 consists of 14 residues. Looked up from germline, CDR1 is MNHEY and CDR2 is SMNVEV (reference sequence). CDR3 nucleotide sequence: TGTGCCAGCAGTCTAGCGGGACAGACAATTTATCAGCATTTT. Its protein product is CASSLAGQTIYQHF.

This CDR3 reads CASSLGANSGGYTF. The CDR3 DNA follows: TGTGCCAGTAGTCTCGGAGCCAACTCGGGTGGCTACACCTTC. V gene TRBV19 combines with J gene TRBJ1-2; D gene uncertain. The CDR3 has 14 amino acids. Germline-derived CDR1 and CDR2 are LNHDA and SQIVND (reference sequence). The V end was cut by 5 bases, the J end by 7 bases, with 17 bases between. The full variable domain, rest sourced from reference TRBV19 and TRBJ1-2, is DGGITQSPKYLFRKEGQNVTLSCEQNLNHDAMYWYRQDPGQGLRLIYYSQIVNDFQKGDIAEGYSVSREKKESFPLTVTSAQKNPTAFYLCASSLGANSGGYTFGSGTRLTVV.

The V gene is TRBV24-1, the J gene TRBJ1-5; D uncertain. Per the germline V gene, CDR1 is KGHDR and CDR2 is SFDVKD. Trimming left V 1 base short and J 1 base short, with 7 bases between. The CDR3 consists of 15 residues. CDR3 region: CATSDFAQSNQPQHF. For the CDR3, the DNA is TGTGCCACCAGTGATTTCGCCCAGAGCAATCAGCCCCAGCATTTT.